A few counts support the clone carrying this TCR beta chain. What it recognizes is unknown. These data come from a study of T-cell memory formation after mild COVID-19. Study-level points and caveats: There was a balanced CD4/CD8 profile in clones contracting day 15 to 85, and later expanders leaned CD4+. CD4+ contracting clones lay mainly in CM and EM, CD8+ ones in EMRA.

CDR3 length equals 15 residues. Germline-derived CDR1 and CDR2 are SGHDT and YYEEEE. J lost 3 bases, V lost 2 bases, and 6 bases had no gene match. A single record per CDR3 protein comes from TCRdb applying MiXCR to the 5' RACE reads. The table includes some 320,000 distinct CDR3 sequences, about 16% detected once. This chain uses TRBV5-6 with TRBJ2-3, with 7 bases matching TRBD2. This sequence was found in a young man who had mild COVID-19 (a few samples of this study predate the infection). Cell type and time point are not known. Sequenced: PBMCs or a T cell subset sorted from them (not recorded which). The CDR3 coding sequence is TGTGCCAGCAGCTTCGCCGCCGGGGGGACAGATACGCAGTATTTT. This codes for CASSFAAGGTDTQYF.